This paragraph covers one T cell receptor beta chain sequence. This specimen comes from a study of blood T cell repertoires in COVID-19. Turning to the study itself: From the United States, Italy and Spain came samples of acute and convalescent COVID-19. In each case, the material was cDNA or gDNA derived from T cells, B-cell-depleted T cells, or PBMCs.

CDR3 length: 13 residues. With 5 bases clipped from V and 1 base from J, the junction kept 1 base outside the gene matches. CDR1 and CDR2 from the germline V gene are SGHAT and FQNNGV. In the original processing: Amplification from reference gene primers served as the basis for estimated nucleated cell counts. Only in-frame clones appear in the TCRdb table, and some are missing; sequencing was by immunoSEQ multiplex PCR. The DNA gave D and trimming, while V, J and clone size come from that table. The profile shows about 120,000 clones, around 81% of them singletons. Source material: peripheral blood. This TCR was sampled from a woman aged 45-60 years with acute or convalescent COVID-19. The V call is TRBV11-2, the J call TRBJ2-5, with TRBD1 identical over 7 bases. The chain's CDR3 is CASSRDSQETQYF. In DNA, the CDR3 is TGTGCCAGCAGCAGGGACAGCCAAGAGACCCAGTACTTC.